These 24 T cell receptor beta chains were sequenced from one sample in a study of Graves' ophthalmopathy and Graves' hyperthyroidism. Amplification of TCR beta CDR3 regions used RNA transcripts. Amplification began with first-round RT-PCR using HTBI primers, then second-round multiplex PCR was performed. TCRdb reanalysed the multiplex PCR reads using MiXCR and keeps one entry per CDR3 protein. The data contain under 350,000 distinct CDR3 sequences, roughly 15% of them seen just once; the ten biggest clones take up 9% to 15%. Sequenced: peripheral blood. Source of these receptors: an adult man with Graves' ophthalmopathy.

Many counts were recorded for this clonotype. V is TRBV7-8 and J is TRBJ2-7, with 10 bases lining up with TRBD2. The CDR3 length is 16 residues. From germline, CDR1 is SGHVS and CDR2 FQNEAQ. V gave up 1 base and J gave up 3 bases; unmatched junction bases: 6. In DNA form, the CDR3 reads TGTGCCAGCAGCTTAGTAGTAGCGGGAGGTGTCTACGAGCAGTACTTC. It is translated as CASSLVVAGGVYEQYF.

This CDR3 reads CASSSFSGLSYNEQFF. For the CDR3, the DNA is TGTGCCAGCAGTTCATTTAGCGGTCTCTCCTACAATGAGCAGTTCTTC. The rearrangement joins TRBV12-3 or TRBV12-4 to TRBJ2-1; possibly TRBD2 for D (6 bases). The CDR3 length is 16 residues. Trimming shortened V by 4 bases and J by 0 bases, and 13 bases separated the two germline ends.

This clonotype was detected ten times or more. V usage is TRBV28 and J usage is TRBJ1-2; D gene unclear. The germline V gene has CDR1 MDHEN and CDR2 SYDVKM. This CDR3 comprises 12 residues. The V and J ends lost 7 bases and 7 bases respectively, with 13 bases between them. The CDR3 coding sequence is TGTGCCAGCACCGCGCCCGTTGGTGGCTACACCTTC. It encodes CASTAPVGGYTF.

This sequence joins TRBV19 and TRBJ1-5; D unclear. Trimming took 3 bases from V and 4 from J, leaving 16 bases between them. Germline V gene sequence: CDR1 LNHDA, CDR2 SQIVND (reference sequence). The CDR3 length is 16 residues. The CDR3, as DNA: TGTGCCAGTAGTATCCTCCAGACACGGATTAATCAGCCCCAGCATTTT. It specifies CASSILQTRINQPQHF.

This chain joins TRBV6-5 and TRBJ1-1; maybe TRBD1 (6 bases). Germline V gene lookup returns CDR1 MNHEY and CDR2 SVGAGI. This CDR3 contains 16 residues. V lost 4 bases and J 5 bases, leaving 20 bases between the germline ends. The CDR3: CASSLRDTRTGTEAFF. The CDR3 DNA reads TGTGCCAGCAGTTTACGGGACACTCGAACGGGGACTGAAGCTTTCTTT.

This clonotype was picked up many times. The chain has TRBV6-1 and TRBJ1-2; 11 bases match TRBD1. The CDR3 is 14 residues long. V lost 0 bases to trimming and J lost 6 bases; unmatched junction nucleotides: 0. CDR1 is MNHNS and CDR2 is SASEGT in the germline V gene. The CDR3 DNA reads TGTGCCAGCAGTGAAGCGGGACAGGGGGATGGCTACACCTTC. It codes for CASSEAGQGDGYTF.

Ten or more counts support this clonotype. V usage is TRBV6-1 and J usage is TRBJ1-2; no clear D. From germline, CDR1 is MNHNS and CDR2 SASEGT. V was pared by 3 bases and J by 7 bases, with 12 bases between. The CDR3 has 13 residues. In DNA form, the CDR3 reads TGTGCCAGCAGTGAGAATTTTGTGGGTGGCTACACCTTC. This translates into CASSENFVGGYTF.

The chain recombines TRBV28 with TRBJ2-4; the D gene is possibly TRBD1 (5 bases). The CDR3 totals 15 residues. Germline V gives CDR1 MDHEN, CDR2 SYDVKM. V lost 4 bases and J 0 bases, leaving 10 bases between the germline ends. The chain's CDR3 is CASSSPGKAKNIQYF. DNA of the CDR3: TGTGCCAGCAGTTCACCAGGGAAAGCCAAAAACATTCAGTACTTC.

The table lists this clonotype with many counts. The chain joins TRBV19 to TRBJ2-7, with no clear D. CDR1 is LNHDA, CDR2 SQIVND, per germline (reference sequence). V gave up 4 bases and J gave up 1 base, with 11 bases separating them. This CDR3 is 14 amino acids long. CDR3 in amino acids: CASSKVGLSYEQYF. The CDR3 DNA reads TGTGCCAGTAGTAAAGTGGGTTTGTCCTACGAGCAGTACTTC. Based on the CDR3 plus reference TRBV19 and TRBJ2-7, the full variable domain is DGGITQSPKYLFRKEGQNVTLSCEQNLNHDAMYWYRQDPGQGLRLIYYSQIVNDFQKGDIAEGYSVSREKKESFPLTVTSAQKNPTAFYLCASSKVGLSYEQYFGPGTRLTVT.

This clonotype was recorded at least ten times. The chain couples TRBV24-1 to TRBJ2-7; the D gene is possibly TRBD1 (6 bases). V lost 4 bases to trimming and J lost 6 bases, with 12 bases between them. Germline-derived CDR1 and CDR2 are KGHDR and SFDVKD. The CDR3 spans 13 residues. CDR3 in amino acids: CATSEGALGEQYF. The CDR3, as DNA: TGTGCCACCAGTGAGGGGGCTTTAGGCGAGCAGTACTTC.

This clonotype occurred a few times. The V gene is TRBV30, the J gene TRBJ1-6, with no clear D. Trimming removed 3 bases from V and 7 bases from J, with 10 bases in between. Per germline, CDR1 GTSNPN and CDR2 SVGIG (reference sequence). The CDR3 spans 13 residues. The CDR3 nucleotides read TGTGCCTGGAGGGGAACGGGAAATTCACCCCTCCACTTT. This sequence encodes CAWRGTGNSPLHF.

Comment on this clonotype: A much more abundant neighbour one base away suggests this may be a read error. The gene calls are TRBV28 and TRBJ1-6; TRBD1 aligns across 8 bases. This CDR3 contains 16 residues. Germline V gives CDR1 MDHEN, CDR2 SYDVKM. The CDR3 sequence: CASSPGGTSYNSSLHF. The DNA of the CDR3 is TGTGCCAGCAGCCCAGGGGGCACCTCCTATAATTCATCCCTCCACTTT.

This clonotype has ten or more counts. The chain is built from TRBV11-2 and TRBJ2-5, with D possibly TRBD2 on 5 matching bases. Trimming left V 0 bases short and J 4 bases short, with 9 bases between. The germline V gene has CDR1 SGHAT and CDR2 FQNNGV. The length of the CDR3 is 14 residues. In nucleotides, the CDR3 is TGTGCCAGCAGCTTAGAAGCCGGGGTAGAGACCCAGTACTTC. Amino acid sequence: CASSLEAGVETQYF.

This clonotype was seen at least ten times. This chain connects TRBV11-2 to TRBJ1-3; D is unresolved. V shed 7 bases and J shed 2 bases, with 9 bases lying between them. Germline CDR1 reads SGHAT; CDR2 reads FQNNGV. This CDR3 contains 13 residues. This chain's CDR3 is CASTPETGNTIYF. DNA of the CDR3: TGTGCCAGCACCCCGGAAACTGGAAACACCATATATTTT.

This clonotype was detected many times. The chain employs TRBV29-1 and TRBJ2-2; 9 nucleotides align to TRBD1. This CDR3 spans 15 amino acids. Germline V gene sequence: CDR1 SQVTM, CDR2 ANQGSEA. V trimming: 2 bases; J trimming: 4 bases; junction bases outside the gene matches: 5. CDR3 region: CSVEQDRGSTGELFF. CDR3 in DNA: TGCAGCGTTGAACAGGACAGGGGAAGCACCGGGGAGCTGTTTTTT.

This clonotype was counted ten times or more. The V gene is TRBV2, the J gene TRBJ2-7, with a tentative D call TRBD2 (5 bases). The germline V and J ends were trimmed by 7 bases and 1 base, with 14 bases remaining between them. Germline values: CDR1 SNHLY, CDR2 FYNNEI. The CDR3 extends over 14 amino acids. CDR3: CASKFSGGSYEQYF. CDR3 nucleotides: TGTGCCAGCAAATTTTCTGGCGGGTCCTACGAGCAGTACTTC.

The rearrangement links TRBV6-5 to TRBJ2-4; D remains ambiguous. The CDR3 totals 13 residues. V was trimmed by 8 bases and J by 3 bases, leaving 11 bases between them. Germline V lookup: CDR1 MNHEY, CDR2 SVGAGI. The CDR3 coding sequence is TGTGCCAGCCCAAGGGAATTCAAAAACATTCAGTACTTC. Translation gives CASPREFKNIQYF.

This clonotype was found many times. This rearrangement joins TRBV9 to TRBJ2-5; a possible D gene is TRBD1 (5 bases). V gave up 3 bases and J gave up 1 base, with 10 bases separating them. The CDR3 covers 14 residues. CDR1 is SGDLS, CDR2 YYNGEE, per germline. CDR3 sequence: CASSDSQGQETQYF. CDR3 DNA sequence: TGTGCCAGCAGCGATAGCCAGGGCCAAGAGACCCAGTACTTC.

This clonotype has at least ten counts. The chain combines TRBV7-9 with TRBJ2-5; TRBD1 matches 8 bases. Per the germline V gene, CDR1 is SEHNR and CDR2 is FQNEAQ (reference sequence). Trimming cost V 4 bases and J 5 bases; bases outside gene matches: 3. The CDR3 has 13 residues. CDR3 region: CASSWTGIETQYF. In nucleotides, the CDR3 is TGTGCCAGCAGCTGGACAGGGATTGAGACCCAGTACTTC.

This clonotype was recorded at least ten times. The junction and the germline gene differ at one end; a read error may be behind it. The CDR3 loop is CASSSPAKNTEALF. The CDR3 nucleotides read TGTGCCAGCAGCTCTCCCGCTAAGAACACTGAAGCTCTCTTT. This chain uses TRBV7-9 with TRBJ1-1; no clear D gene. This CDR3 contains 14 residues. The germline V gene has CDR1 SEHNR and CDR2 FQNEAQ (reference sequence). Combining the CDR3 with reference TRBV7-9 and TRBJ1-1 gives the whole variable domain DTGVSQNPRHKITKRGQNVTFRCDPISEHNRLYWYRQTLGQGPEFLTYFQNEAQLEKSRLLSDRFSAERPKGSFSTLEIQRTEQGDSAMYLCASSSPAKNTEALFGQGTRLTVV.

The V gene is TRBV7-9, the J gene TRBJ2-7, with TRBD2 as a possible D gene (6 bases). The CDR3 has 14 residues. CDR1 is SEHNR and CDR2 is FQNEAQ in the germline V gene (reference sequence). The V end was cut by 5 bases, the J end by 2 bases, with 13 bases between. The CDR3 DNA follows: TGTGCCAGCAGCCCCCGGGCTAGCGCCTACGAGCAGTACTTC. Amino acid sequence: CASSPRASAYEQYF.

This clonotype was counted at least ten times. The J gene is TRBJ1-5, the V gene TRBV19, with D perhaps TRBD1 (5 bases). Trimming cost V 4 bases and J 6 bases, with 22 bases left between them. Germline loops: CDR1 LNHDA, CDR2 SQIVND (reference sequence). The CDR3 extends over 17 amino acids. The CDR3 DNA reads as TGTGCCAGTAGTACGGCCCCATCAGGGATGATTAGTCAGCCCCAGCATTTT. Its protein product is CASSTAPSGMISQPQHF.

This clonotype was seen repeatedly, ten times or more. The chain couples TRBV27 to TRBJ1-2; D might be TRBD1 (6 bases). Per germline, CDR1 MNHEY and CDR2 SMNVEV (reference sequence). This CDR3 spans 15 amino acids. V lost 5 bases and J 8 bases, leaving 21 bases between the germline ends. CDR3 nucleotides: TGTGCCAGCAGTCCCAGATCACAGGGAAGGGGCGGCTACACCTTC. It is translated as CASSPRSQGRGGYTF.

This clonotype has a count of ten or more. The chain has TRBV11-2 and TRBJ1-1; 9 nucleotides line up with TRBD1. The trim removed 3 bases at V and 6 bases at J, leaving 11 bases unmatched. The V gene's germline CDR1 is SGHAT and CDR2 FQNNGV. The CDR3 covers 16 residues. CDR3 sequence (DNA): TGTGCCAGCAGCTTTTATGCGGGACAGGGTTACTCTGAAGCTTTCTTT. It encodes CASSFYAGQGYSEAFF. Looking up the rest from reference TRBV11-2 and TRBJ1-1 gives the full variable domain: EAGVAQSPRYKIIEKRQSVAFWCNPISGHATLYWYQQILGQGPKLLIQFQNNGVVDDSQLPKDRFSAERLKGVDSTLKIQPAKLEDSAVYLCASSFYAGQGYSEAFFGQGTRLTVV.